These T cell receptor beta chains were read from a single sample in a study of patients and donors after allogeneic stem cell transplantation. TCRdb recomputed calls from the RT-PCR reads with MiXCR, one row per CDR3 protein. The table has around 23,000 distinct CDR3 sequences, approximately 43% seen once. Sequenced input: blood, either unsorted or a sorted T cell fraction (not recorded which). These receptors were taken from a human donor who was either an allogeneic HSCT recipient or a stem cell or donor lymphocyte infusion donor (not recorded which). It is not recorded whose cells these are; they may come from a transplant donor. The CDR3 runs from the conserved cysteine through the conserved F or W. A D gene is named only where the DNA matches it firmly. Expanded clones get a size class; other rows say once, few or many, or leave the size out.

TRBD1	TRBV29-1	TRBJ2-7	few	TGCAGCGTTACAGGACAGGTCTACGAGCAGTACTTC	CSVTGQVYEQYF
.	TRBV4-1	TRBJ2-1	.	TGCGCCAGCAGCCAAGGAGGGCTAGGCTACAATGAGCAGTTCTTC	CASSQGGLGYNEQFF
.	TRBV27	TRBJ1-6	.	TGTGCCAGCAGCCTCCGGGCCTTGAGCTCCTATAATTCACCCCTCCACTTT	CASSLRALSSYNSPLHF
TRBD1	TRBV5-1	TRBJ1-2	.	TGCGCCAGCAGCGTCCGGGACAGGGATGGCTACACCTTC	CASSVRDRDGYTF
TRBD2	TRBV5-1	TRBJ2-2	few	TGCGCCAGCCGCCCCGCTAGCGGGGCGAACACCGGGGAGCTGTTTTTT	CASRPASGANTGELFF
.	TRBV14	TRBJ1-4	many	TGTGCCAGCAGCCCACTACGGGTGGGAAAACTGTTTTTT	CASSPLRVGKLFF
.	TRBV7-2	TRBJ2-2	.	TGTGCCAGCAGCTCCCGGAGGGCCGGGGGCACCGGGGAGCTGTTTTTT	CASSSRRAGGTGELFF
.	TRBV5-1	TRBJ2-2	.	TGCGCCAGCAGCTTGTGGCAGGACACCGGGGAGCTGTTTTTT	CASSLWQDTGELFF
.	TRBV5-1	TRBJ1-1	.	TGCGCCAGCAGCTTGCGGGGCAATCCTTTAATAAACACTGAAGCTTTCTTT	CASSLRGNPLINTEAFF
.	TRBV9	TRBJ1-1	once	TGTGCCAGCAGCGTAGTTTCTGGGGGTACGACGAACACTGAAGCTTTCTTT	CASSVVSGGTTNTEAFF
TRBD1	TRBV6-5	TRBJ1-1	few	TGTGCCAGCAGTTACTCGAGACAGGGGCTCACTGAAGCTTTCTTT	CASSYSRQGLTEAFF
.	TRBV20-1	TRBJ1-6	.	TGCAGTGCTAGTCGCGTAGGTTCACCCCTCCACTTT	CSASRVGSPLHF
.	TRBV6-6	TRBJ1-5	few	TGTGCCAGCAGTTACCCGGAGACAGTTACCAATCAGCCCCAGCATTTT	CASSYPETVTNQPQHF
.	TRBV20-1	TRBJ1-1	few	TGCAGTGCTCTACCGCGGGAGGGAGCGGGCACTGAAGCTTTCTTT	CSALPREGAGTEAFF
TRBD1	TRBV5-6	TRBJ2-2	.	TGTGCCAGCAGCTCGGGACAGGTCTTCACCGGGGAGCTGTTTTTT	CASSSGQVFTGELFF
TRBD1	TRBV4-2	TRBJ1-5	.	TGTGCCAGCAGCCATGCAACAGGGGATTGGTTTAGCAATCAGCCCCAGCATTTT	CASSHATGDWFSNQPQHF
.	TRBV7-2	TRBJ2-3	.	TGTGCCAGCAGCATGTCTATTGTCACAGATACGCAGTATTTT	CASSMSIVTDTQYF
.	TRBV15	TRBJ1-6	few	TGTGCCACCAGCAGAGACACAGTTCTCCTGGATTCACCCCTCCACTTT	CATSRDTVLLDSPLHF
TRBD1	TRBV20-1	TRBJ1-2	few	TGCAGTGCTAGAGGGACAGGGGCCTATGGCTACACCTTC	CSARGTGAYGYTF
.	TRBV4-2	TRBJ2-1	.	TGTGCCAGCACCCAGGGGCCTTACAATGAGCAGTTCTTC	CASTQGPYNEQFF
.	TRBV18	TRBJ1-4	once	TGTGCCAGCTCCTCTGATGAAAAACTGTTTTTT	CASSSDEKLFF
TRBD2	TRBV6-5	TRBJ2-1	few	TGTGCCAGCAGTTACTCGAGGACTAGCGGCTCCTACAATGAGCAGTTCTTC	CASSYSRTSGSYNEQFF
.	TRBV29-1	TRBJ1-1	few	TGCAGCGCTACAGACAGAGCTACTGAAGCTTTCTTT	CSATDRATEAFF
.	TRBV10-2	TRBJ1-6	few	TGCGCCAGCAGTGGAACGGGGGATTCACCCCTCCACTTT	CASSGTGDSPLHF